The clone carrying this TCR beta chain appeared a few times. This sample was included in a study of blood T cell repertoires in COVID-19. Overall study: In each case, the material was cDNA or gDNA derived from T cells, B-cell-depleted T cells, or PBMCs.

Data came from immunoSEQ multiplex PCR; TCRdb stores just in-frame clones and leaves some out. The sample yields about 520,000 clones, 70% to 90% seen once. Germline V gene data show CDR1 as MNHEY and CDR2 as SMNVEV (reference sequence). V shed 4 bases, J shed 3 bases, and the junction held 9 bases outside the gene matches. The CDR3 runs 16 residues. Sequenced sample: peripheral blood. The J gene is TRBJ2-7, the V gene TRBV27, with 10 bases lining up with TRBD1. The clonotype originates from a human donor in a cohort sampled during active COVID-19. The CDR3: CASSSSGTGVRYEQYF. CDR3 in DNA: TGTGCCAGCAGTTCGTCCGGGACAGGGGTCCGCTACGAGCAGTACTTC.